Below are 22 T cell receptor beta chains sequenced from a single sample in a study of PD-1 blockade in classical Hodgkin lymphoma. Assay used: immunoSEQ multiplex PCR; TCRdb lists only in-frame clones, some missing. This table holds under 30,000 clones, around 68% found once. Autologous stem cell transplantation was followed by relapse in every patient, and brentuximab vedotin exposure varied. The material was peripheral blood mononuclear cells (PBMCs), obtained before the second cycle of nivolumab. The receptors stem from a human donor with classical Hodgkin lymphoma.

This chain uses TRBV6-1 with TRBJ1-6; 7 bases are shared with TRBD1. Germline trimming cut 6 bases from V and 5 bases from J; bases unmatched to any gene: 7. The CDR3 loop spans 15 amino acids. Germline V gene data show CDR1 as MNHNS and CDR2 as SASEGT. Written as DNA, the CDR3 is TGTGCCAGCAGGTCAGGGGGAAGGGATAATTCACCCCTCCACTTT. Amino acids: CASRSGGRDNSPLHF.

Worth noting for this clone: At one end, the junction sequence differs from germline, possibly due to a read error. V gene TRBV19 combines with J gene TRBJ1-2; possibly TRBD1 for D (5 bases). Germline CDR1 and CDR2: LNHDA and SQIVND (reference sequence). The CDR3 has 13 amino acids. In nucleotides, the CDR3 is TGTGCCAGCAGTAGGGCGACAGCCTATGGCTACACCTTC. Amino acid sequence: CASSRATAYGYTF.

Sample share makes this clone medium-sized (0.01 to 0.1%). This chain uses TRBV5-4 with TRBJ2-6, with TRBD1 matching 10 bases. The V and J ends lost 7 bases and 1 base, in that order; junction bases with no gene match: 2. CDR3 size: 15 residues. Per the germline V gene, CDR1 is SGHNT and CDR2 is YYREEE (reference sequence). The CDR3 region is CASGTGVSGANVLTF. The DNA of the CDR3 is TGTGCCAGCGGGACAGGGGTATCTGGGGCCAACGTCCTGACTTTC.

This clone has a single count. The genes are TRBV18 and TRBJ2-5; no reliable D call. The CDR3 is 12 amino acids. Trimming stripped 4 bases from V and 0 bases from J, with 3 bases between. Germline-derived CDR1 and CDR2 are KGHSH and LQKENI. The CDR3 loop is CASSHYQETQYF. The CDR3 DNA reads TGTGCCAGCTCACACTACCAAGAGACCCAGTACTTC.

This chain connects TRBV11-3 to TRBJ2-6; D not resolved. The CDR3 is made up of 17 amino acids. The V end lost 5 bases, the J end lost 0 bases, and 14 bases lay between the germline ends. Germline CDR1 reads SGHNT; CDR2 reads YENEEA. Here the CDR3 DNA reads TGTGCCAGCAGCCATAGGGCAGGACGCTCTGGGGCCAACGTCCTGACTTTC. Encoded protein: CASSHRAGRSGANVLTF.

This chain uses TRBV7-2 with TRBJ1-6; no firm D call. Germline CDR1 and CDR2: SGHTA and FQGNSA. The CDR3 is 12 residues long. Between the trimmed V and J ends, which lost 4 bases and 14 bases, there was a span of 12 bases. CDR3 sequence reads: CASSSLRAALHF. CDR3 in DNA: TGTGCCAGCAGCTCCCTCCGTGCGGCCCTCCACTTT.

The CDR3 sequence is CASSPPISGESSYEQYF. The CDR3 DNA reads as TGTGCCAGCTCACCACCAATAAGCGGGGAGAGCTCCTACGAGCAGTACTTC. The V gene is TRBV18, the J gene TRBJ2-7; 7 bases agree with TRBD2. The germline V gene encodes CDR1 KGHSH and CDR2 LQKENI. V was clipped by 0 bases and J by 0 bases; unmatched bases: 8. The CDR3 extends over 17 amino acids.

This rearrangement joins TRBV7-2 to TRBJ2-1, with D maybe TRBD2 (6 bases). The germline V gene has CDR1 SGHTA and CDR2 FQGNSA. Trimming stripped 3 bases from V and 8 bases from J, with 14 bases between. This CDR3 is 14 amino acids long. CDR3 amino acids: CASSFSRGLYEQFF. In DNA, the CDR3 is TGTGCCAGCAGCTTTTCCCGGGGGTTGTATGAGCAGTTCTTC.

This clone came up a few times. V gene TRBV5-8 combines with J gene TRBJ2-7, with D unresolved. V dropped 0 bases and J dropped 6 bases, with 16 bases sitting between them. Per the germline V gene, CDR1 is SGHTS and CDR2 is YDEGEE. The CDR3 is made up of 15 amino acids. The CDR3 loop is CASSLEASVWVEQYF. CDR3 DNA: TGTGCCAGCAGCTTGGAGGCGTCGGTGTGGGTCGAGCAGTACTTC.

V usage is TRBV6-5 and J usage is TRBJ1-6; no clear D. The ends were cut back, 0 bases at V and 8 bases at J, with 14 bases in the middle. CDR3 length: 16 residues. Germline CDR1 reads MNHEY; CDR2 reads SVGAGI. The chain's CDR3 is CASSYSSVSAHSPLHF. The CDR3 DNA reads as TGTGCCAGCAGTTACTCCTCGGTTTCAGCCCATTCACCCCTCCACTTT.

CDR3 sequence: CASSQEGQGDQPQHF. CDR3 sequence (DNA): TGCGCCAGCAGCCAAGAGGGACAGGGAGATCAGCCCCAGCATTTT. The chain employs TRBV4-3 and TRBJ1-5; 9 bases are shared with TRBD1. CDR1 LGHNA and CDR2 YSLEER come from the germline V gene. V dropped 0 bases and J dropped 5; count of bases not matched to a gene: 2. CDR3 length: 15 residues.

The rearrangement joins TRBV5-1 to TRBJ2-5; 7 nucleotides match TRBD2. In germline, CDR1 is SGHRS, CDR2 YFSETQ. V gave up 4 bases and J gave up 5 bases; unmatched junction bases: 11. This CDR3 is built from 15 residues. CDR3 region: CASSGGGRVSETQYF. CDR3 DNA sequence: TGCGCCAGCAGCGGCGGGGGTCGGGTGAGCGAGACCCAGTACTTC.

CDR3 region: CATSREIAGGTDTQYF. The CDR3 DNA reads as TGTGCCACCAGCAGAGAAATAGCGGGGGGCACAGATACGCAGTATTTT. The V call is TRBV15, the J call TRBJ2-3, with 9 positions matching TRBD2. The CDR3 is 16 amino acids. Per germline, CDR1 LNHNV and CDR2 YYDKDF (reference sequence). Unmatched junction bases numbered 2, after V lost 0 bases and J lost 1 base.

The rearrangement links TRBV11-2 to TRBJ2-5; unclear D gene. V was cut by 5 bases and J by 2 bases, with 12 bases left in between. Germline values: CDR1 SGHAT, CDR2 FQNNGV. CDR3 length equals 14 residues. The CDR3 loop is CASSPYRVQETQYF. For the CDR3, the DNA is TGTGCCAGCAGCCCCTATAGAGTGCAAGAGACCCAGTACTTC.

This clone has only a few counts. The rearrangement joins TRBV4-1 to TRBJ2-5; D uncertain. Germline CDR1 MGHRA, CDR2 YSYEKL. Trimming cost V 4 bases and J 5 bases, with 11 bases left between them. The CDR3 is made up of 13 amino acids. As DNA, the CDR3 is TGCGCCAGCAGCCGGGTGGTAGCCGAGACCCAGTACTTC. This codes for CASSRVVAETQYF.

This chain links TRBV6-5 with TRBJ1-6, with TRBD1 matching 9 bases. Germline values: CDR1 MNHEY, CDR2 SVGAGI. This CDR3 contains 15 residues. With 1 base clipped from V and 10 bases from J, the junction kept 5 bases outside the gene matches. CDR3 loop: CASSYLGQGTSPLHF. As DNA, the CDR3 is TGTGCCAGCAGTTACTTGGGACAGGGAACCTCACCCCTCCACTTT.

V usage is TRBV11-3 and J usage is TRBJ2-5, with D possibly TRBD1 on 5 matching bases. The germline gives CDR1 SGHNT, CDR2 YENEEA. The V and J ends lost 1 base and 5 bases respectively, with 14 bases between them. The CDR3 extends over 15 amino acids. In DNA form, the CDR3 reads TGTGCCAGCAGCTTAGGGTCAGGGTGGGCGGAGACCCAGTACTTC. It specifies CASSLGSGWAETQYF.

The J gene is TRBJ2-5, the V gene TRBV11-3; 10 bases are a match to TRBD2. CDR3 length equals 15 residues. J gave up 5 bases and V 10 bases, and 13 bases lay outside the gene matches. Germline V gives CDR1 SGHNT, CDR2 YENEEA. The CDR3 reads CAITSGGALEETQYF. CDR3 bases: TGTGCCATCACCAGCGGGGGGGCCTTAGAGGAGACCCAGTACTTC.

This chain links TRBV4-1 with TRBJ2-1; unclear D gene. CDR1 MGHRA and CDR2 YSYEKL come from the germline V gene. This CDR3 has 12 residues. Trimming removed 0 bases from V and 7 bases from J, with 4 bases in between. CDR3 coding DNA: TGCGCCAGCAGCCAAGATCAGAATGAGCAGTTCTTC. The encoded protein is CASSQDQNEQFF.

This clone came up a few times. J is TRBJ1-4 and V is TRBV7-9; 7 bases agree with TRBD1. Germline CDR1 and CDR2: SEHNR and FQNEAQ (reference sequence). The trim removed 6 bases at V and 5 bases at J, leaving 6 bases unmatched. The length of the CDR3 is 14 residues. CDR3 loop: CASSPTGSNEKLFF. Here the CDR3 DNA reads TGTGCCAGCAGTCCGACAGGGAGCAATGAAAAACTGTTTTTT.

The rearrangement uses TRBV7-9 and TRBJ1-2; 12 bases fit TRBD1. The CDR3 extends over 16 amino acids. Unmatched junction bases numbered 5, after V lost 0 bases and J lost 6 bases. From germline, CDR1 is SEHNR and CDR2 FQNEAQ (reference sequence). CDR3 coding DNA: TGTGCCAGCAGCTTAGCTGGGGACAGGGGGCGGGATGGCTACACCTTC. Its protein product is CASSLAGDRGRDGYTF. Filled out from reference TRBV7-9 and TRBJ1-2, the complete variable domain reads DTGVSQNPRHKITKRGQNVTFRCDPISEHNRLYWYRQTLGQGPEFLTYFQNEAQLEKSRLLSDRFSAERPKGSFSTLEIQRTEQGDSAMYLCASSLAGDRGRDGYTFGSGTRLTVV.

The V call is TRBV5-8, the J call TRBJ2-3, with 8 positions matching TRBD2. Germline-derived CDR1 and CDR2 are SGHTS and YDEGEE. The CDR3 loop spans 17 amino acids. Trimming removed 4 bases from V and 2 bases from J; junction bases left unmatched: 12. DNA for the CDR3: TGTGCCAGCAGCCGGGGGGGGATAGCCCTATCCACAGATACGCAGTATTTT. Its translation is CASSRGGIALSTDTQYF.